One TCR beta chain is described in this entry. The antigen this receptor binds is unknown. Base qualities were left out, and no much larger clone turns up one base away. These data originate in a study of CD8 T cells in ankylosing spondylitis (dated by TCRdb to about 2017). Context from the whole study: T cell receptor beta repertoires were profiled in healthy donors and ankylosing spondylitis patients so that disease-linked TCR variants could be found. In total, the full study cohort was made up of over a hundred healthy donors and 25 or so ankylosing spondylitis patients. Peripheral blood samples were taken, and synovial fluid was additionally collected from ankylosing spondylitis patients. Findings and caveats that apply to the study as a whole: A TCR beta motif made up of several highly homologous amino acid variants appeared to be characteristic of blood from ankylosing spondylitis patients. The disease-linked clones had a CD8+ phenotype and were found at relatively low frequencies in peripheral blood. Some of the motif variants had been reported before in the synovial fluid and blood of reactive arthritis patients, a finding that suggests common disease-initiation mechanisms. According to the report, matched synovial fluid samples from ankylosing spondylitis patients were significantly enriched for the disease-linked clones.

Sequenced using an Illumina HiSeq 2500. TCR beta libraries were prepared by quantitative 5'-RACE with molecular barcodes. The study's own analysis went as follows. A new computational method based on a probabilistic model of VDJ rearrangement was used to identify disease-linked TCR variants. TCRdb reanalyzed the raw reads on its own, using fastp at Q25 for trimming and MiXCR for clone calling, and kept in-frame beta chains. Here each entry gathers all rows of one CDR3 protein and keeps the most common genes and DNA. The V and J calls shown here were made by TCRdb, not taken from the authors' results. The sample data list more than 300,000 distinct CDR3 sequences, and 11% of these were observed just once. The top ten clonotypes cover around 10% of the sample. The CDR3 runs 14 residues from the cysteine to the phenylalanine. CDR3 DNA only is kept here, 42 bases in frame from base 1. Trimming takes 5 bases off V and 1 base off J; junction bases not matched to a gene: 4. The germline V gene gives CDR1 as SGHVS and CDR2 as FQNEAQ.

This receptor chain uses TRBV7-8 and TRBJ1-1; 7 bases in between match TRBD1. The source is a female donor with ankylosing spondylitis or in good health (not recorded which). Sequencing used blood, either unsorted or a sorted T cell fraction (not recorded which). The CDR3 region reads CASSERTGNTEAFF. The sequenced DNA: TGTGCCAGCAGCGAGAGGACAGGGAACACTGAAGCTTTCTTT.